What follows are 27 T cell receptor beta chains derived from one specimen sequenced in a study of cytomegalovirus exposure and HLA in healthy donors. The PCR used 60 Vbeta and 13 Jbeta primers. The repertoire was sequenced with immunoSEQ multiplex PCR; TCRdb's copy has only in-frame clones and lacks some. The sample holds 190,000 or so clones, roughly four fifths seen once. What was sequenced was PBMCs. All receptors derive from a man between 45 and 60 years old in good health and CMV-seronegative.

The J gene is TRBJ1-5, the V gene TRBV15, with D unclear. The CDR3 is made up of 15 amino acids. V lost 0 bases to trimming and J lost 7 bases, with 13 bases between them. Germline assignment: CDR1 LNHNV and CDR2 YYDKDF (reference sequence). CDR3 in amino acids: CATSRDVGSPQPQHF. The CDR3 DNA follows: TGTGCCACCAGCAGAGATGTGGGCAGTCCCCAGCCCCAGCATTTT. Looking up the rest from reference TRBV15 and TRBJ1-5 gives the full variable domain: DAMVIQNPRYQVTQFGKPVTLSCSQTLNHNVMYWYQQKSSQAPKLLFHYYDKDFNNEADTPDNFQSRRPNTSFCFLDIRSPGLGDTAMYLCATSRDVGSPQPQHFGDGTRLSIL.

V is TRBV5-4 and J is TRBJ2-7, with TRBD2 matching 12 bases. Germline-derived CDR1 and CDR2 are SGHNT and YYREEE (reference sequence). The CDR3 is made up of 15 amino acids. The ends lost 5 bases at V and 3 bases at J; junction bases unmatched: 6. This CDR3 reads CASRPGLAGLYEQYF. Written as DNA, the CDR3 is TGTGCCAGCAGGCCGGGACTAGCGGGTCTCTACGAGCAGTACTTC. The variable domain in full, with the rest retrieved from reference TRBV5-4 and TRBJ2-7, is ETGVTQSPTHLIKTRGQQVTLRCSSQSGHNTVSWYQQALGQGPQFIFQYYREEENGRGNFPPRFSGLQFPNYSSELNVNALELDDSALYLCASRPGLAGLYEQYFGPGTRLTVT.

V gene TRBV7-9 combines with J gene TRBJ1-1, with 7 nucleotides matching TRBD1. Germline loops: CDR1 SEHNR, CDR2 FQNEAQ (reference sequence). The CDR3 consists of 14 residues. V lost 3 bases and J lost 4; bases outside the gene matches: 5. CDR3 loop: CASSFQGVGTEAFF. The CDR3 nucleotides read TGTGCCAGCAGCTTCCAGGGGGTGGGCACTGAAGCTTTCTTT.

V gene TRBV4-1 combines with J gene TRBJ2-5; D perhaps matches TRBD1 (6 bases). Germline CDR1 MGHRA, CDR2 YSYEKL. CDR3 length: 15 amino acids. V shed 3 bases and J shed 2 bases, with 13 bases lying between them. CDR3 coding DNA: TGCGCCAGCAGCCACCTAGGACAGAAACAAGAGACCCAGTACTTC. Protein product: CASSHLGQKQETQYF.

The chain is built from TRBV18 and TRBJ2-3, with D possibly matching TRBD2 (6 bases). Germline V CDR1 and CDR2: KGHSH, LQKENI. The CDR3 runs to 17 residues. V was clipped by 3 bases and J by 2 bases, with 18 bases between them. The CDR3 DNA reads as TGTGCCAGCTCACCTCAACAGCTCCGGGGGAACACAGATACGCAGTATTTT. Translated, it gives CASSPQQLRGNTDTQYF. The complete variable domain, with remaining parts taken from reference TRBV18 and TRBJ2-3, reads NAGVMQNPRHLVRRRGQEARLRCSPMKGHSHVYWYRQLPEEGLKFMVYLQKENIIDESGMPKERFSAEFPKEGPSILRIQQVVRGDSAAYFCASSPQQLRGNTDTQYFGPGTRLTVL.

As DNA, the CDR3 is TGTGCCAGCAGTGAGCAGGGCTTGGCCTTTCGGGCTTTCTTT. It encodes CASSEQGLAFRAFF. The rearrangement links TRBV28 to TRBJ1-1, with a possible D match to TRBD1 (5 bases). The CDR3 sequence is 14 residues long. The germline gives CDR1 MDHEN, CDR2 SYDVKM. The V end lost 5 bases, the J end lost 11 bases, and 21 bases lay between the germline ends.

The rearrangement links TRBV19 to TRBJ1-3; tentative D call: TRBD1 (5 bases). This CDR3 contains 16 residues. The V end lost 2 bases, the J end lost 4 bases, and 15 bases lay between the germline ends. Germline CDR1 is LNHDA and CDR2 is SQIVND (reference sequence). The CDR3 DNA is TGTGCCAGTAGTATAATGGGCTCGACAGCCGGAAACACCATATATTTT. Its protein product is CASSIMGSTAGNTIYF.

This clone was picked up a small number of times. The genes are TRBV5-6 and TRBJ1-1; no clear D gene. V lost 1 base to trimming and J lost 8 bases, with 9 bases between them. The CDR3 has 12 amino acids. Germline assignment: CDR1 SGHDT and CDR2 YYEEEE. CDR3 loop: CASSLWRAEAFF. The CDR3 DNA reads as TGTGCCAGCAGCTTGTGGAGGGCGGAAGCTTTCTTT.

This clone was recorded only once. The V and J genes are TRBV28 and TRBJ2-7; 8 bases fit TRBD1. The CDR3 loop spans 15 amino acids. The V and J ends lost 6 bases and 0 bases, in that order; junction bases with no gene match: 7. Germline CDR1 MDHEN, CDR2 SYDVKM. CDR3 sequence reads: CASSPWQGASYEQYF. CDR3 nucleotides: TGTGCCAGCAGCCCCTGGCAGGGGGCCTCCTACGAGCAGTACTTC.

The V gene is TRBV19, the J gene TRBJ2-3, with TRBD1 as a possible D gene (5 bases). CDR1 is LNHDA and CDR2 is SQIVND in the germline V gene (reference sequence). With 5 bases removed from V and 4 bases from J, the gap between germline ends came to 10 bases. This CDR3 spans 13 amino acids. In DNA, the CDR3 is TGTGCCAGTAGTTATTTACAGGCAGATACGCAGTATTTT. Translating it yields CASSYLQADTQYF.

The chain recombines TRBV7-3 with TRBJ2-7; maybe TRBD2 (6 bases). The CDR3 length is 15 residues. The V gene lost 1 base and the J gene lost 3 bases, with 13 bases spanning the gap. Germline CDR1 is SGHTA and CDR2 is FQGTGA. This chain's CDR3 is CASSLKAGLGYEQYF. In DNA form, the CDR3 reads TGTGCCAGCAGCTTAAAGGCGGGATTAGGCTACGAGCAGTACTTC. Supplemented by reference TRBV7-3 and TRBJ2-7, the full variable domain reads GAGVSQTPSNKVTEKGKYVELRCDPISGHTALYWYRQSLGQGPEFLIYFQGTGAADDSGLPNDRFFAVRPEGSVSTLKIQRTERGDSAVYLCASSLKAGLGYEQYFGPGTRLTVT.

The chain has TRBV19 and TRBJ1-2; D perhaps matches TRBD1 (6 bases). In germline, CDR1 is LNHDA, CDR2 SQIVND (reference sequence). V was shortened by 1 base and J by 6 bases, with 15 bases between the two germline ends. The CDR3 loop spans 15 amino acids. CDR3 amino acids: CASSIVPRTVDGYTF. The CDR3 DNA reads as TGTGCCAGTAGTATAGTTCCCCGGACAGTCGATGGCTACACCTTC. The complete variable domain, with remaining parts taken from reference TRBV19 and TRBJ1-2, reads DGGITQSPKYLFRKEGQNVTLSCEQNLNHDAMYWYRQDPGQGLRLIYYSQIVNDFQKGDIAEGYSVSREKKESFPLTVTSAQKNPTAFYLCASSIVPRTVDGYTFGSGTRLTVV.

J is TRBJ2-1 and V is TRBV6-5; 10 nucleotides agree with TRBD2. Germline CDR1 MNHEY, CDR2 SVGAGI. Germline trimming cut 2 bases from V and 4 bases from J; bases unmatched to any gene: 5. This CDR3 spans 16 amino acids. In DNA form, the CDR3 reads TGTGCCAGCAGTTACGAAGCGGGAGGGCGGTACAATGAGCAGTTCTTC. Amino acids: CASSYEAGGRYNEQFF.

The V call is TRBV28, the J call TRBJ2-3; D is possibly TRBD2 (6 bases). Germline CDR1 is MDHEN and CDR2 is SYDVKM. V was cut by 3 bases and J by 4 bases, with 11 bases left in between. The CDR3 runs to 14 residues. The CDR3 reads CASSFSLAADTQYF. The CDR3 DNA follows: TGTGCCAGCAGTTTCTCACTAGCTGCAGATACGCAGTATTTT.

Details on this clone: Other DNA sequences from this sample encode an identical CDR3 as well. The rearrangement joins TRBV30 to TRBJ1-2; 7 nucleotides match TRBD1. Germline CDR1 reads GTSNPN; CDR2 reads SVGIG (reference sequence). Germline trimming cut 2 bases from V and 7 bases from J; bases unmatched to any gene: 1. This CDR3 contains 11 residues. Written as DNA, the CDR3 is TGTGCCTGGAGTCCAGGGGGTGGCTACACCTTC. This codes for CAWSPGGGYTF.

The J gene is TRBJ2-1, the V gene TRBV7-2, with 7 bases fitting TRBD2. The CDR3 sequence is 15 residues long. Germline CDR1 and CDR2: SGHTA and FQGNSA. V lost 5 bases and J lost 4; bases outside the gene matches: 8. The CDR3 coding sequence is TGTGCCAGCAGCCCCCAGGGACTAATTTACAATGAGCAGTTCTTC. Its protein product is CASSPQGLIYNEQFF.

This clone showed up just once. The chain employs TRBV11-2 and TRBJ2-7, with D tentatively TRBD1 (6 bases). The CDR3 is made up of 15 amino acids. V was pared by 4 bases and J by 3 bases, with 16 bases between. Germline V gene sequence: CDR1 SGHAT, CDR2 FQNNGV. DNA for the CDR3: TGTGCCAGCAGCTCTGATCAGACAGGCATCTACGAGCAGTACTTC. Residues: CASSSDQTGIYEQYF. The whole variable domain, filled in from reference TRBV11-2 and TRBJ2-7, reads EAGVAQSPRYKIIEKRQSVAFWCNPISGHATLYWYQQILGQGPKLLIQFQNNGVVDDSQLPKDRFSAERLKGVDSTLKIQPAKLEDSAVYLCASSSDQTGIYEQYFGPGTRLTVT.

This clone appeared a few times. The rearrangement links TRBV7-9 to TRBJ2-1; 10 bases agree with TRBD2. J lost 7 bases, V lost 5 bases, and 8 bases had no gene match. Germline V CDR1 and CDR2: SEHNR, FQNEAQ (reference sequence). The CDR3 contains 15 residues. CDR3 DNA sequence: TGTGCCAGCAGCACCCTGGGGGGACTAGCGAATGAGCAGTTCTTC. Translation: CASSTLGGLANEQFF.

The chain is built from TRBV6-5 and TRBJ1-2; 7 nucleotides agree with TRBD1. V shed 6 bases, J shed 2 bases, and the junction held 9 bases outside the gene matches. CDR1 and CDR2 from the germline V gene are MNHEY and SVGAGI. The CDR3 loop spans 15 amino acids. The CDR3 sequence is CASSYSQTGNYGYTF. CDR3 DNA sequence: TGTGCCAGCAGCTATTCACAGACAGGGAACTATGGCTACACCTTC.

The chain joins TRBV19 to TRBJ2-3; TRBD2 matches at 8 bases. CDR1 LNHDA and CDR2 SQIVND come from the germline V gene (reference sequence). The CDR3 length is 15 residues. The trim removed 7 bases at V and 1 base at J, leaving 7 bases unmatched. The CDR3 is CASTPVAGRTDTQYF. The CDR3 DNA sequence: TGTGCCAGTACCCCAGTAGCGGGACGCACAGATACGCAGTATTTT.

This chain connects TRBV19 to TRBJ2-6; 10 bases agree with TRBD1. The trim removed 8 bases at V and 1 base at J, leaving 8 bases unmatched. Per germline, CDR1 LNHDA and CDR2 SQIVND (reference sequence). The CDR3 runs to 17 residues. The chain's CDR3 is CASARQGAQSGANVLTF. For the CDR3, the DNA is TGTGCCAGTGCCAGACAGGGGGCGCAGTCTGGGGCCAACGTCCTGACTTTC.

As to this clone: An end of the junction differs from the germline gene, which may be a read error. CDR3 amino acids: CSSSFSSLTDTQYF. The CDR3 DNA follows: TGTTCCAGCAGCTTCTCTAGCTTAACAGATACGCAGTATTTT. The chain has TRBV7-9 and TRBJ2-3; maybe TRBD2 (5 bases). Per germline, CDR1 SEHNR and CDR2 FQNEAQ (reference sequence). The CDR3 is made up of 14 amino acids.

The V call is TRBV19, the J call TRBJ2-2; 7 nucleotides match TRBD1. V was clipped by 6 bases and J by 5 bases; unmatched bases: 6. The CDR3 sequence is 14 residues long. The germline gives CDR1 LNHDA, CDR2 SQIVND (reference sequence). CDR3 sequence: CASSTQGITGELFF. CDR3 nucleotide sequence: TGTGCCAGTAGCACACAGGGGATTACCGGGGAGCTGTTTTTT.

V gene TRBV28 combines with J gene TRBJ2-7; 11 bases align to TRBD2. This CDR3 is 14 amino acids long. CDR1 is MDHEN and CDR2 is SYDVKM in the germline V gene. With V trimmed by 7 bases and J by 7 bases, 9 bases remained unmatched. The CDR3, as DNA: TGTGCCAGCACCCAAGTAGCGGGAGGGAAAGAGCAGTACTTC. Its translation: CASTQVAGGKEQYF.

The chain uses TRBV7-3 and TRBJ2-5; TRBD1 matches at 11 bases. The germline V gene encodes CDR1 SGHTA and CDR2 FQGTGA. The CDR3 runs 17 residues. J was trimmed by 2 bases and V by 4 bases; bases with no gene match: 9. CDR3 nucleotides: TGTGCCAGCAGCTCGCACGGACAGGGGGCCCCACAAGAGACCCAGTACTTC. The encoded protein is CASSSHGQGAPQETQYF.

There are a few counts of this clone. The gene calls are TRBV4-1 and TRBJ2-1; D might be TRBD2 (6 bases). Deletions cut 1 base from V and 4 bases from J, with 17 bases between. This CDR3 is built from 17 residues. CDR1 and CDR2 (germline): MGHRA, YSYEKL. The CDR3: CASSQVDLGLSYNEQFF. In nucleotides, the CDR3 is TGCGCCAGCAGCCAAGTGGACTTGGGACTGTCTTACAATGAGCAGTTCTTC.

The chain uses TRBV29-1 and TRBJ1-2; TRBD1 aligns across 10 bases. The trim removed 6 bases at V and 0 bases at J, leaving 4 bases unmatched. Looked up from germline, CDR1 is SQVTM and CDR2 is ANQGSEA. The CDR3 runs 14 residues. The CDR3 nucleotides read TGCAGCGTCTTCGGACAGGGGGCTAACTATGGCTACACCTTC. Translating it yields CSVFGQGANYGYTF.